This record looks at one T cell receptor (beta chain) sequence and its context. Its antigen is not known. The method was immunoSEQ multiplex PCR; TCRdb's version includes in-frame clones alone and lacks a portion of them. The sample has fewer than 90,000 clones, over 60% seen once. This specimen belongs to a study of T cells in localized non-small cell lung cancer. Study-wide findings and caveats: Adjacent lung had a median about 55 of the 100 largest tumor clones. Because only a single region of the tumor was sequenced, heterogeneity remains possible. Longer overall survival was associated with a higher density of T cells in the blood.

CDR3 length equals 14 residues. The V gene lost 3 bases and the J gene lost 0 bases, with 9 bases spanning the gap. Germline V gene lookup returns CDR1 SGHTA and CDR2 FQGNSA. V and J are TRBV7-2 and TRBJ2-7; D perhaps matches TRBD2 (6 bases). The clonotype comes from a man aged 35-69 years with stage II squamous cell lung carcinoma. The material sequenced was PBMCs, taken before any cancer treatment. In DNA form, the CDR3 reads TGTGCCAGCAGCTTTGGGGGGAGCTCCTACGAGCAGTACTTC. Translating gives CASSFGGSSYEQYF.